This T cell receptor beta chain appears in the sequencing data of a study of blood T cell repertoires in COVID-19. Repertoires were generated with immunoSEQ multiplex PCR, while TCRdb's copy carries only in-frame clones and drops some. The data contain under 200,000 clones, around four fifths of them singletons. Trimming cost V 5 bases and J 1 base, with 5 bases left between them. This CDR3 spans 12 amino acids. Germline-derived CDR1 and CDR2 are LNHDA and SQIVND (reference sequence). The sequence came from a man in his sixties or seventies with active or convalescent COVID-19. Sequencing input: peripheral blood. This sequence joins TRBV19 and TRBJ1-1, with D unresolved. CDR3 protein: CASSGRNTEAFF. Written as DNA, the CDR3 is TGTGCCAGTAGTGGGAGGAACACTGAAGCTTTCTTT.